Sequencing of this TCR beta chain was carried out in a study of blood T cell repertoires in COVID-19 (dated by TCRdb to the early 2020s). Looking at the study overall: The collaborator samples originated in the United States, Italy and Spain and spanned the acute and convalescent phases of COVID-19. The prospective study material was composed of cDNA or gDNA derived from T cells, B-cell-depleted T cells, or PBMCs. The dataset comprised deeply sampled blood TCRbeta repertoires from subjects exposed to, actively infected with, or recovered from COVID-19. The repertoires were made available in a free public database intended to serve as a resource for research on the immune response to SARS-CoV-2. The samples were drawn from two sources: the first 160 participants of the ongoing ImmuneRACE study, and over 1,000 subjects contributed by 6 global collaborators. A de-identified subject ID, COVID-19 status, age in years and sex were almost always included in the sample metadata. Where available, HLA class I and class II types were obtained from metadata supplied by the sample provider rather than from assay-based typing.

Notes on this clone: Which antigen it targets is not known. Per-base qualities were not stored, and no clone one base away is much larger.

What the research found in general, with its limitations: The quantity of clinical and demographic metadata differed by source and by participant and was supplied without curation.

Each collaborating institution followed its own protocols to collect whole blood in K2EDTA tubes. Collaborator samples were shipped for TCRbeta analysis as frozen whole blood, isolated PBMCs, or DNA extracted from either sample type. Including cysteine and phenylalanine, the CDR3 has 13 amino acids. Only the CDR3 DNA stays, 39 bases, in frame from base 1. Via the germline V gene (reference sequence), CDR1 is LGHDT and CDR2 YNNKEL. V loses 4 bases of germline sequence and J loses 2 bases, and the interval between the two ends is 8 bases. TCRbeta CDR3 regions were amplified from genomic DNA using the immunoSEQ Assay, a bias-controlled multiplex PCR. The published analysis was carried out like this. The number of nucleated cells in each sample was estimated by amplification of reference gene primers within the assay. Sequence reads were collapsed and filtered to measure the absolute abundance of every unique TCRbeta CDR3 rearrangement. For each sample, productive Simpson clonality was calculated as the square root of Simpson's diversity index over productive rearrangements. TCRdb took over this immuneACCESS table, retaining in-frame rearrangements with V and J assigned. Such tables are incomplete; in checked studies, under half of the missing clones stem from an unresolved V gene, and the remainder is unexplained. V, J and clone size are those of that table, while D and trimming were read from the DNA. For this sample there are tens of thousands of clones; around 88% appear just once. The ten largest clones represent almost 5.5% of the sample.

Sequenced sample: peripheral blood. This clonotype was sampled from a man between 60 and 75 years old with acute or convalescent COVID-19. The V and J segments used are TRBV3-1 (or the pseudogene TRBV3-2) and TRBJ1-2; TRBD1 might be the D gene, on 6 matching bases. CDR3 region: CASSLGTNYGYTF. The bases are TGTGCCAGCAGCCTTGGGACAAACTATGGCTACACCTTC.